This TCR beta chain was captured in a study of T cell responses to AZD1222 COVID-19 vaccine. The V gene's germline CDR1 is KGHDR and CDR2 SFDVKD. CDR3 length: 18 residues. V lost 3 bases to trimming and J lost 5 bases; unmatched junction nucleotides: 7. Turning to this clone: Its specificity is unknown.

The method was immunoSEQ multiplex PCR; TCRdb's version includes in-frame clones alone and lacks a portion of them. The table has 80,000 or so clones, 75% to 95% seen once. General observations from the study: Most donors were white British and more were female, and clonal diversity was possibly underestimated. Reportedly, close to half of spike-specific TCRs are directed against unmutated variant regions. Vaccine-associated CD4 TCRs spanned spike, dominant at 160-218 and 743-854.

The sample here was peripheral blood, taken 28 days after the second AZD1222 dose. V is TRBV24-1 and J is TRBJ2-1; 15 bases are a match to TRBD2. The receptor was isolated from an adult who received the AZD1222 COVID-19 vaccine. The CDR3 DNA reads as TGTGCCACCAGTGATGCGGGACTAGCGGGGGGCCCCCACAATGAGCAGTTCTTC. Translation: CATSDAGLAGGPHNEQFF.